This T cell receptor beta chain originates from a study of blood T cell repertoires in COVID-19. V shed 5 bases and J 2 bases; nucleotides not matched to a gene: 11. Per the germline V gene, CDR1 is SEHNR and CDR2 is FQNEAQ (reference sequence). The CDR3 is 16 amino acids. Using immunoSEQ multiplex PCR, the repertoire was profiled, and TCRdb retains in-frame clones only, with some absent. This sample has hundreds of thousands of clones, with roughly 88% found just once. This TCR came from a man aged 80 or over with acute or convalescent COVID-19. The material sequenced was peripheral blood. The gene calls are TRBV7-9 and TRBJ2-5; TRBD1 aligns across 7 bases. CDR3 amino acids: CASSIPGQRVQETQYF. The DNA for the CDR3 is TGTGCCAGCAGCATACCGGGACAGAGGGTTCAAGAGACCCAGTACTTC.